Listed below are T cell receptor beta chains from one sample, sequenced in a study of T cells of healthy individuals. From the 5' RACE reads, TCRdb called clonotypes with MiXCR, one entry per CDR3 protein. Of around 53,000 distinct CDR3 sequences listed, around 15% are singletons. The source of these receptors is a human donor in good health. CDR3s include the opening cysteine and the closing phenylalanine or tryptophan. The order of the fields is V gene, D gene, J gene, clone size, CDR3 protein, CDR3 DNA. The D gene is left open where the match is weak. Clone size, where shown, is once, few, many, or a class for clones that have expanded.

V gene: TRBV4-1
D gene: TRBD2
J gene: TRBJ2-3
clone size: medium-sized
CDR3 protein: CASSRITVTSGADTQYF
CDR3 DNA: TGCGCCAGCAGCCGGATAACGGTCACTAGCGGGGCAGATACGCAGTATTTT

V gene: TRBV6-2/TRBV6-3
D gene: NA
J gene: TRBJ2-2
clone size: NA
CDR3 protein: CASSFRGTGELFF
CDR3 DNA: TGTGCCAGCAGTTTCAGGGGCACCGGGGAGCTGTTTTTT

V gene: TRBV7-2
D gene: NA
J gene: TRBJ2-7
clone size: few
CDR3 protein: CASSPGPPAYEQYF
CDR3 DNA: TGTGCCAGCAGCCCTGGACCGCCGGCCTACGAGCAGTACTTC

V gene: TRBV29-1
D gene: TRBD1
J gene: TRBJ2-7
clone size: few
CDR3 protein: CSAARGQGGYEQYF
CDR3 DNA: TGCAGCGCTGCAAGGGGACAGGGTGGATACGAGCAGTACTTC

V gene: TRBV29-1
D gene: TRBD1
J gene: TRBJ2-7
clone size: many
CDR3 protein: CSVLQGDYEQYF
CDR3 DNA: TGCAGCGTTCTTCAGGGGGACTACGAGCAGTACTTC

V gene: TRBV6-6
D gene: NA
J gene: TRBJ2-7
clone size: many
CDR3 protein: CASSYSDAEDGQYF
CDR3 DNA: TGTGCCAGCAGTTACTCTGACGCAGAGGACGGGCAGTACTTC

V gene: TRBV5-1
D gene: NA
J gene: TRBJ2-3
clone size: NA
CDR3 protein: CASSPGRVGTDTQYF
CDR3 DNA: TGCGCCAGCAGCCCGGGCCGGGTCGGCACAGATACGCAGTATTTT

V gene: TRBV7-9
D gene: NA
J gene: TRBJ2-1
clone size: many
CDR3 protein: CASSTSSGSGNEQFF
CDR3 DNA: TGTGCCAGCAGCACCAGCTCGGGTAGTGGAAATGAGCAGTTCTTC

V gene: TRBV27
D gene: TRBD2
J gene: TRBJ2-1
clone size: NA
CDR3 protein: CASSSRLAGNNEQFF
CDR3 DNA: TGTGCCAGCAGTTCACGACTAGCGGGCAACAATGAGCAGTTCTTC

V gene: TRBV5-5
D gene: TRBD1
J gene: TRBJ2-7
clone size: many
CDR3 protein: CASSFGTGANEQYF
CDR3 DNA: TGTGCCAGCAGCTTTGGGACAGGGGCAAACGAGCAGTACTTC

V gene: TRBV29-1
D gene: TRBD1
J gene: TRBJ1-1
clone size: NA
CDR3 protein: CSAVTGSKTEAFF
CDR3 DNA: TGCAGCGCCGTGACAGGGAGTAAAACTGAAGCTTTCTTT

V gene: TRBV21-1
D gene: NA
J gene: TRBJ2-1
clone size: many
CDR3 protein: CASSPGTSKRIF
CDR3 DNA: TGTGCCAGCAGCCCCGGGACTAGCAAGAGGATCTTC

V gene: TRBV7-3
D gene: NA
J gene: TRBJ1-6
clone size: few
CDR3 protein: CASSLSGVNSPLHF
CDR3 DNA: TGTGCCAGCAGCTTAAGTGGCGTCAATTCACCCCTCCACTTT

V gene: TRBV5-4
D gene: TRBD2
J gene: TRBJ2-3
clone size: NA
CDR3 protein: CASSLGGGAGTDTQYF
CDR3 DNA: TGTGCCAGCAGCTTAGGCGGGGGGGCCGGAACAGATACGCAGTATTTT

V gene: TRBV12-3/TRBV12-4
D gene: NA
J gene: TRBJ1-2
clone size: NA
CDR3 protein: CASSLEGTGPNYGYTF
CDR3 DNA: TGTGCCAGCAGTTTGGAGGGAACGGGTCCTAACTATGGCTACACCTTC

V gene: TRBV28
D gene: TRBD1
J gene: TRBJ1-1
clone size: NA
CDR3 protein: CASRETGAIKVAFF
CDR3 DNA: TGTGCCAGCAGGGAGACAGGGGCCATCAAGGTAGCTTTCTTT

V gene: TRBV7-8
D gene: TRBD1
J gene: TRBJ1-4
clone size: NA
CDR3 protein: CASSSDRRVNEKLFF
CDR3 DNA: TGTGCCAGCAGCTCGGACAGGAGGGTTAATGAAAAACTGTTTTTT

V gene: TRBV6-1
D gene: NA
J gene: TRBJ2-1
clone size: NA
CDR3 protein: CASKAAGYYNEQFF
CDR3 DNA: TGTGCCAGCAAGGCGGCGGGGTACTACAATGAGCAGTTCTTC

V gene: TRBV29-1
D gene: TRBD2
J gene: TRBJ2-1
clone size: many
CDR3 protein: CSVRGLAPTGNEQFF
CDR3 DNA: TGCAGCGTCCGGGGACTAGCACCTACAGGAAATGAGCAGTTCTTC

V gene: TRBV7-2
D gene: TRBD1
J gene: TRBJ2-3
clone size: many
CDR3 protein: CASSPQTGEWNTQYF
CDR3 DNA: TGTGCCAGCAGCCCCCAGACAGGGGAGTGGAATACGCAGTATTTT

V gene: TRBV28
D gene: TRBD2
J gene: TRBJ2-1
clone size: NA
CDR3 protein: CASSLGLAEGNEQFF
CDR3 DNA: TGTGCCAGCAGTTTGGGACTAGCGGAGGGTAATGAGCAGTTCTTC

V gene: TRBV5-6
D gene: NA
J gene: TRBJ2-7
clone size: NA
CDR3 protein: CASSSALEQYF
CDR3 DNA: TGTGCCAGCAGCTCGGCCCTCGAGCAGTACTTC

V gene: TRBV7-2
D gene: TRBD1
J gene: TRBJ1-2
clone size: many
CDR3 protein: CASSSTGENYGYTF
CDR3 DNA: TGTGCCAGCAGCTCGACAGGGGAGAACTATGGCTACACCTTC

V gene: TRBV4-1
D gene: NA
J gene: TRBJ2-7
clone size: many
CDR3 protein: CASSLPGVGQYF
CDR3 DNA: TGCGCCAGCAGCCTACCGGGGGTGGGGCAGTACTTC

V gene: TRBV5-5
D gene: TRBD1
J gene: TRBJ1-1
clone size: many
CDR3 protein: CASSRGQGTEAFF
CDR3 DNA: TGTGCCAGCAGCCGAGGACAGGGGACTGAAGCTTTCTTT

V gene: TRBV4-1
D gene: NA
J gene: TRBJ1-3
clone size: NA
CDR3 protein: CASSLLNFIGAGNTIYF
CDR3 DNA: TGCGCCAGCAGCCTACTTAACTTTATTGGTGCCGGAAACACCATATATTTT

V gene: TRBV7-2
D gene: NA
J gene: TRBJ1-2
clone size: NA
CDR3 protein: CASSLGGSSPWNGYTF
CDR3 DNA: TGTGCCAGCAGCTTAGGGGGGTCATCCCCTTGGAACGGCTACACCTTC

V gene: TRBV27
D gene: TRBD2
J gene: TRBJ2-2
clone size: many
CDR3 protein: CASSAEGAGGGGTGELFF
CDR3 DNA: TGTGCCAGCAGTGCTGAAGGAGCGGGGGGAGGTGGGACCGGGGAGCTGTTTTTT

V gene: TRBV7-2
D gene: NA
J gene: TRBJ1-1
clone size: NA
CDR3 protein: CASSLAGLNTEAFF
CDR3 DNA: TGTGCCAGCAGCTTAGCCGGGTTGAACACTGAAGCTTTCTTT

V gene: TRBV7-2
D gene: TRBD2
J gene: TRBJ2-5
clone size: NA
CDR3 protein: CASSPGGGETQYF
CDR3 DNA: TGTGCCAGCAGCCCGGGGGGGGGTGAGACCCAGTACTTC

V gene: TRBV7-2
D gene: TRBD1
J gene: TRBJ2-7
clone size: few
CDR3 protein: CASSPGQGGYEQYF
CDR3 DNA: TGTGCCAGCAGCCCGGGACAGGGTGGCTACGAGCAGTACTTC

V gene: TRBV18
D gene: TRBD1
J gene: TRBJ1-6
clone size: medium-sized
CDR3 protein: CASSETGANNSPLHF
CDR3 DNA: TGTGCCAGCTCAGAGACAGGGGCGAATAATTCACCCCTCCACTTT

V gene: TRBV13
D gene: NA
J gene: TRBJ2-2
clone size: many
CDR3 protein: CASSMSGLLNTGELFF
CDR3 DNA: TGTGCCAGCAGCATGTCGGGGCTACTCAACACCGGGGAGCTGTTTTTT

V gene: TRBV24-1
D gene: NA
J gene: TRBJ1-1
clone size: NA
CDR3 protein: CATSDPGPMNTEAFF
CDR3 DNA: TGTGCCACCAGTGACCCGGGACCCATGAACACTGAAGCTTTCTTT

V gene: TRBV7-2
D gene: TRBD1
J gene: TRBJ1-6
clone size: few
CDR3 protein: CASSLARTGASPLHF
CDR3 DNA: TGTGCCAGCAGCTTAGCGCGAACAGGGGCCTCACCCCTCCACTTT

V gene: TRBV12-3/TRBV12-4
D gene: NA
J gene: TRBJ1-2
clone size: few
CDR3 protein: CASSDGVYGYTF
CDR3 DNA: TGTGCCAGCAGTGACGGCGTCTATGGCTACACCTTC

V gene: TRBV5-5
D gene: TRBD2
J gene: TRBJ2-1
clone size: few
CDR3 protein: CASSLAVTSGYNEQFF
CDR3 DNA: TGTGCCAGCAGCTTGGCCGTTACTAGCGGATACAATGAGCAGTTCTTC

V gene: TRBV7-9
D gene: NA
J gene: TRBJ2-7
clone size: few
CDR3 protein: CASSPTGEFYEQYF
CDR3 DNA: TGTGCCAGCAGCCCCACGGGGGAGTTCTACGAGCAGTACTTC

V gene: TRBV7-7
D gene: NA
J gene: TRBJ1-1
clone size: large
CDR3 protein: CASSPFGGSEAFF
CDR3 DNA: TGTGCCAGCAGCCCTTTCGGGGGGTCTGAAGCTTTCTTT

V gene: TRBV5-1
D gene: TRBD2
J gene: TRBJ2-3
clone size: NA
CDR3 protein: CASSPGPYSSGPSTDTQYF
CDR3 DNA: TGCGCCAGCAGCCCTGGGCCCTATTCTAGCGGACCTAGCACAGATACGCAGTATTTT

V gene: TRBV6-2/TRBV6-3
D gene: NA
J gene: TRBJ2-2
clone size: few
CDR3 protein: CASSGRGARSGELFF
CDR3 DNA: TGTGCCAGCAGTGGCCGAGGGGCCCGGAGCGGGGAGCTGTTTTTT

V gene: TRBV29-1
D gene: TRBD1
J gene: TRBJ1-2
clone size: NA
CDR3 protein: CSVDTGGGYTF
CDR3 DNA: TGCAGCGTTGATACAGGGGGAGGCTACACCTTC

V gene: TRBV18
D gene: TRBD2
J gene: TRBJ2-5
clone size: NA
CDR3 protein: CASSPQRAGGQETQYF
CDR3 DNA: TGTGCCAGCTCACCACAGCGAGCGGGAGGACAAGAGACCCAGTACTTC

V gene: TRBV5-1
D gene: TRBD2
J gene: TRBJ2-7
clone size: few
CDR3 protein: CASSSPTSGPYEQYF
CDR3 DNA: TGCGCCAGCAGTTCGCCGACTAGCGGACCCTACGAGCAGTACTTC

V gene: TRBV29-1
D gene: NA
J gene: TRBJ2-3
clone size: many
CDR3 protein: CSVLPRQPFDPNTQYF
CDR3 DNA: TGCAGCGTCTTACCCAGACAGCCCTTTGACCCTAATACGCAGTATTTT

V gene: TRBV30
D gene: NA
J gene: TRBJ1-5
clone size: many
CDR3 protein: CAWKLGGQPQHF
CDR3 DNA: TGTGCCTGGAAGTTGGGGGGTCAGCCCCAGCATTTT

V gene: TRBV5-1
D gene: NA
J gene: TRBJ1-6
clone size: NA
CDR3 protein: CASSESGTTAGAALHF
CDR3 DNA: TGCGCCAGCAGCGAGTCCGGGACAACGGCGGGCGCGGCCCTCCACTTT

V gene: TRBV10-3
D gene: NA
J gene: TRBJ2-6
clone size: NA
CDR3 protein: CAISEHEGTGANVLTF
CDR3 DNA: TGTGCCATCAGTGAGCACGAGGGAACCGGGGCCAACGTCCTGACTTTC

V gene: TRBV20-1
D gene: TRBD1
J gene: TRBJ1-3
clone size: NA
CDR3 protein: CSAWTGRNTIYF
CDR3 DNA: TGCAGTGCGTGGACAGGGCGAAACACCATATATTTT

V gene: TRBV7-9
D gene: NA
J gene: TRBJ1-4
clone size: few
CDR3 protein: CASSPTGNNEKLFF
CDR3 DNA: TGTGCCAGCAGCCCGACGGGGAATAATGAAAAACTGTTTTTT

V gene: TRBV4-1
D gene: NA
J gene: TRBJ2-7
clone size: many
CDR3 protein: CASSQDAGSLNRATYEQYF
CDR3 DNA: TGCGCCAGCAGCCAAGACGCCGGGAGCCTGAACCGGGCTACCTACGAGCAGTACTTC

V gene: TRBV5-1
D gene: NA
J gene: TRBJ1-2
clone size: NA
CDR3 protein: CASSLMSTGPYGYTF
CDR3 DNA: TGCGCCAGCAGCCTTATGTCAACAGGGCCCTATGGCTACACCTTC

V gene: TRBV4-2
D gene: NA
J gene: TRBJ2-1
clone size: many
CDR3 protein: CASSQVLAFDKFF
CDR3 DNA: TGTGCCAGCAGCCAAGTTTTAGCGTTTGATAAGTTCTTC

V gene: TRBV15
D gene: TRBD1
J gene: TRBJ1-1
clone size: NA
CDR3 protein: CATSSYDRDTEAFF
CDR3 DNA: TGTGCCACCAGCAGTTATGACAGGGACACTGAAGCTTTCTTT

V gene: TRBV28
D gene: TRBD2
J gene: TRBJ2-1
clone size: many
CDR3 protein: CASMAGTSGRGRVF
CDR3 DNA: TGTGCCTCTATGGCGGGGACTAGCGGGAGAGGGCGGGTCTTC

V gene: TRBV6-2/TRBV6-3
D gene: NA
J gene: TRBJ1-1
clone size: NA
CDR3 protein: CASALDGLTEAFF
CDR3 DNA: TGTGCCAGCGCCTTGGACGGACTTACTGAAGCTTTCTTT

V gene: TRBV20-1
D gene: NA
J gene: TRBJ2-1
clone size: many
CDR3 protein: CSARDSSREQFF
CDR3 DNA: TGCAGTGCTAGGGACTCCTCTAGGGAGCAGTTCTTC

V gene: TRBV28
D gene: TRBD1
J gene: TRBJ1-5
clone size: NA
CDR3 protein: CASSSPGGGKTQHF
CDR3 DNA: TGTGCCAGCAGTTCCCCAGGGGGTGGAAAGACCCAGCATTTT

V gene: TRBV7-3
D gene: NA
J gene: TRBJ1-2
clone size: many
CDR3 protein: CASSRHADGGYTF
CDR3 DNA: TGTGCCAGCAGCCGCCACGCTGATGGAGGCTACACCTTC

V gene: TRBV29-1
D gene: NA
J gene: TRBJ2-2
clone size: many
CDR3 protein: CSGGIGTGELFF
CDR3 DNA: TGCAGCGGCGGAATTGGGACCGGGGAGCTGTTTTTT